This TCR beta chain was recovered during a study of T cells in Graves' hyperthyroidism and ophthalmopathy. TCR beta CDR3 regions were amplified from RNA. TCR CDR3 underwent first-round RT-PCR with the HTBI primer set. A single record per CDR3 protein comes from TCRdb applying MiXCR to the multiplex PCR reads. The sample lists hundreds of thousands of distinct CDR3 sequences; about 15% were seen once. Any patient presenting with uncontrolled infection, other autoimmune disease, pregnancy or lactation was left out. Using around 10 ml of fresh peripheral blood, PBMCs were prepared. This CDR3 spans 14 amino acids. V gave up 2 bases and J gave up 2 bases, with 7 bases separating them. The V gene's germline CDR1 is LNHDA and CDR2 SQIVND (reference sequence).

The sequenced material came from blood. V and J are TRBV19 and TRBJ2-1; D remains unclear. This TCR derives from a woman aged 35 to 49 with Graves' hyperthyroidism. CDR3 sequence: CASSIRGTYNEQFF. The CDR3 DNA reads as TGTGCCAGTAGTATAAGAGGAACCTACAATGAGCAGTTCTTC.